These T cell receptor beta chains were read from a single sample in a study of memory CD4+ T cells and cytomegalovirus serostatus. Only in-frame clones appear in the TCRdb table, and some are missing; sequencing was by immunoSEQ multiplex PCR. The sample holds 61,000 or so clones, about 78% seen once. The sequenced material came from memory CD4+ T cells from blood. The receptors derive from an adult in good health and CMV-seronegative. Some clones in this sample may be carry-over from other donors' samples. Each CDR3 is given with its conserved first and last residue. A D gene is named only where the DNA matches it firmly. Not every row has a clone size; where given, it reads once, few, many or a size class.

j_call clone_size v_call d_call cdr3_aa cdr3_nt
TRBJ1-1 . TRBV15 . CATSRGEGGTEAFF TGTGCCACCAGCAGAGGGGAGGGAGGCACTGAAGCTTTCTTT
TRBJ1-2 . TRBV18 . CASSPTSWSNYGYTF TGTGCCAGCTCACCAACCTCATGGAGTAACTATGGCTACACCTTC
TRBJ2-7 . TRBV7-3 . CASSSRGPGLSGNEQYF TGTGCCAGCAGCAGTCGCGGGCCGGGACTTTCCGGGAACGAGCAGTACTTC
TRBJ1-5 . TRBV21-1 . CASSKGNPNQPQHF TGTGCCAGCAGCAAAGGGAATCCTAATCAGCCCCAGCATTTT
TRBJ1-1 few TRBV6-1 . CASKSQLNTEAFF TGTGCCAGCAAGTCCCAGTTGAACACTGAAGCTTTCTTT
TRBJ1-2 . TRBV27 TRBD1 CASKRTGTVSGYTF TGTGCCAGCAAAAGGACAGGGACCGTGAGTGGCTACACCTTC
TRBJ2-2 once TRBV7-8 . CASSFREANTGELFF TGTGCCAGCAGCTTCAGGGAAGCAAACACCGGGGAGCTGTTTTTT
TRBJ2-7 once TRBV10-2 TRBD2 CASMSGRTSYEQYF TGCGCCAGCATGTCCGGGAGGACCTCCTACGAGCAGTACTTC
TRBJ1-1 . TRBV2 . CASSEQGSGNTEAFF TGTGCCAGCAGTGAACAGGGGTCGGGGAACACTGAAGCTTTCTTT
TRBJ1-5 few TRBV2 TRBD1 CASQGAGQPQHF TGTGCCAGCCAGGGGGCCGGGCAGCCCCAGCATTTT
TRBJ1-3 . TRBV10-3 . CAITRGGIHSGNTIYF TGTGCCATCACCAGAGGAGGGATACACTCTGGAAACACCATATATTTT
TRBJ2-5 . TRBV4-2 . CASSQVSQETQYF TGTGCCAGCAGCCAAGTGTCCCAGGAGACCCAGTACTTC
TRBJ2-1 . TRBV18 . CASSPIQEYNEQFF TGTGCCAGCTCACCCATACAGGAGTACAATGAGCAGTTCTTC
TRBJ1-1 . TRBV6-1 . CASSVQVATEAFF TGTGCCAGCAGTGTCCAGGTGGCCACTGAAGCTTTCTTT
TRBJ2-3 . TRBV30 . CAWSEQGADTQYF TGTGCCTGGAGTGAACAGGGAGCAGATACGCAGTATTTT
TRBJ2-2 . TRBV6-5 TRBD2 CASRLAGGETGELFF TGTGCCAGCAGGTTAGCGGGGGGGGAGACCGGGGAGCTGTTTTTT
TRBJ1-1 few TRBV7-2 . CASSSTAGRGAFF TGTGCCAGCAGCTCGACGGCAGGGAGAGGAGCTTTCTTT
TRBJ2-1 . TRBV7-9 . CASSAASRSSYNEQFF TGTGCCAGCAGCGCGGCCTCCAGGAGCTCCTACAATGAGCAGTTCTTC
TRBJ2-1 few TRBV9 TRBD1 CASSVGTGPSNEQFF TGTGCCAGCAGCGTGGGGACAGGGCCTTCCAATGAGCAGTTCTTC
TRBJ1-2 . TRBV18 . CASSPIQGGYTF TGTGCCAGCTCACCTATTCAGGGAGGCTACACCTTC
TRBJ1-3 few TRBV9 . CASSAGGGNTIYF TGTGCCAGCAGCGCGGGAGGAGGAAACACCATATATTTT
TRBJ2-2 . TRBV18 . CASSPAAGDTGELFF TGTGCCAGCTCACCAGCCGCAGGTGACACCGGGGAGCTGTTTTTT
TRBJ1-3 . TRBV18 . CASSPPRASSGNTIYF TGTGCCAGCTCACCACCGAGGGCCAGCTCTGGAAACACCATATATTTT
TRBJ2-5 . TRBV5-4 . CASSLESGETQYF TGTGCCAGCAGCTTGGAATCCGGGGAGACCCAGTACTTC
TRBJ1-5 . TRBV2 TRBD1 CASSYGQGSEPQHF TGTGCCAGCAGTTACGGACAGGGTAGCGAGCCCCAGCATTTT
TRBJ2-3 few TRBV25-1 . CASRDTGDTQYF TGTGCCAGCAGAGATACCGGAGATACGCAGTATTTT
TRBJ1-6 . TRBV11-2 . CASSPMDGALHF TGTGCCAGCAGCCCTATGGATGGCGCCCTCCACTTT
TRBJ1-5 once TRBV5-6 . CASSFQNQPQHF TGTGCCAGCAGCTTCCAAAATCAGCCCCAGCATTTT
TRBJ2-5 . TRBV6-1 TRBD1 CASSDRQGLETQYF TGTGCCAGCAGTGATCGACAGGGGTTGGAGACCCAGTACTTC
TRBJ1-3 . TRBV6-6 TRBD1 CASSLPRGLENTIYF TGTGCCAGCAGTCTTCCCAGGGGGCTGGAAAACACCATATATTTT
TRBJ2-4 . TRBV4-1 . CASRGASKNIQYF TGCGCCAGTCGGGGGGCCTCGAAAAACATTCAGTACTTC
TRBJ2-1 . TRBV9 . CASSVEGSNNEQFF TGTGCCAGCAGCGTAGAGGGCTCTAACAATGAGCAGTTCTTC
TRBJ2-1 . TRBV4-2 TRBD2 CASSPLIGAGGRNEQFF TGTGCCAGCAGCCCACTGATTGGCGCGGGAGGGCGGAATGAGCAGTTCTTC
TRBJ1-4 once TRBV11-2 . CASSRVRGSDLFF TGTGCCAGCAGTCGTGTACGGGGTTCCGATCTGTTTTTT
TRBJ1-2 . TRBV10-3 . CAIRTGEQLSGYTF TGTGCCATCAGAACCGGAGAACAACTTTCTGGCTACACCTTC
TRBJ1-2 . TRBV5-6 TRBD1 CASSSWDRGSYGYTF TGTGCCAGCAGCAGCTGGGACAGGGGGTCTTATGGCTACACCTTC
TRBJ1-1 . TRBV18 . CASSPPESYGTEAFF TGTGCCAGCTCACCACCGGAGTCGTACGGCACTGAAGCTTTCTTT
TRBJ2-3 few TRBV28 TRBD2 CASSPGGAGAPHYRADTQYF TGTGCCAGCAGTCCGGGGGGGGCGGGAGCCCCTCACTATCGCGCAGATACGCAGTATTTT
TRBJ2-7 once TRBV5-1 . CASAYTTGNTPYEQYF TGCGCCAGCGCCTACACCACAGGGAATACGCCCTACGAGCAGTACTTC
TRBJ2-5 . TRBV4-2 TRBD2 CASRGGGLAVQETQYF TGTGCCAGCAGAGGGGGGGGACTAGCGGTCCAAGAGACCCAGTACTTC